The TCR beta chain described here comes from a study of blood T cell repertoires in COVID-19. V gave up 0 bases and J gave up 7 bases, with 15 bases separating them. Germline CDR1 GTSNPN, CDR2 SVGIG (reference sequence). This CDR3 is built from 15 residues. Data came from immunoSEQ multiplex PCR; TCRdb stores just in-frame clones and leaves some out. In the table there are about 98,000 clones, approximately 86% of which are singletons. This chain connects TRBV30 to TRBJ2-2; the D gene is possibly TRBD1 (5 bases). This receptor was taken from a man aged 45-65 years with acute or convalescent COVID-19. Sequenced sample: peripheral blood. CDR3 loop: CAWSVRPRVVGELFF. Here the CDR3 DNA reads TGTGCCTGGAGTGTACGGCCCAGGGTTGTCGGGGAGCTGTTTTTT.